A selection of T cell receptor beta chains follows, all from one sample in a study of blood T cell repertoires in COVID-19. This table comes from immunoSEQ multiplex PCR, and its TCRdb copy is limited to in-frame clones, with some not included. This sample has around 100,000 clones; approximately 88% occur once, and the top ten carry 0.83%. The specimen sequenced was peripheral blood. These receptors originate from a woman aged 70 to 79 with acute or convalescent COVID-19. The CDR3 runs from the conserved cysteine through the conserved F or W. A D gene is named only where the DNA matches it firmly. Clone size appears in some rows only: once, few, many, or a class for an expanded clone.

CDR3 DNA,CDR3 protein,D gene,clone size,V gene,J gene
TGTGCCATGACACCCGAGAGGGACACCGGGGAGCTGTTTTTT,CAMTPERDTGELFF,-,-,TRBV10-3,TRBJ2-2
TGTGCCAGCAGCCCGGGACAGGGGGCGCAATATGGCTACACCTTC,CASSPGQGAQYGYTF,TRBD1,-,TRBV5-4,TRBJ1-2
TGTGCCAGCAAGGGCGGGAGGGCCCCTGGCAATGAGCAGTTCTTC,CASKGGRAPGNEQFF,TRBD2,-,TRBV6-6,TRBJ2-1
TGTGCCAGTTCGGGACAGGAGAAGAATGAGCAGTTCTTC,CASSGQEKNEQFF,-,-,TRBV21-1,TRBJ2-1
TGCGCCAGCAGCTTGGGGTCAGGGGACTACGAGCAGTACTTC,CASSLGSGDYEQYF,-,-,TRBV5-1,TRBJ2-7
TGTGCCAGCAGCCAAGATCACTCTGGGGCCAACGTCCTGACTTTC,CASSQDHSGANVLTF,-,-,TRBV3-1/TRBV3-2,TRBJ2-6
TGTGCCAGCAGCGTAGCTACGGGACTAGCGGGTGTCTCCTACAATGAGCAGTTCTTC,CASSVATGLAGVSYNEQFF,TRBD2,-,TRBV9,TRBJ2-1
TGTGCCAGCAGCCTATCGAGTCGGAACTATGGCTACACCTTC,CASSLSSRNYGYTF,-,-,TRBV5-5,TRBJ1-2
TGCGCCAGCAAAGTGGACAGGTCTACGTACGAGCAGTACTTC,CASKVDRSTYEQYF,TRBD1,-,TRBV5-1,TRBJ2-7
TGTGCCAGCAGTACCTTATGGGGGACAGGGGGCCGTACCGGGGAGCTGTTTTTT,CASSTLWGTGGRTGELFF,TRBD1,-,TRBV28,TRBJ2-2
TGTGCCAGCAGCGCCCAGGGGGGTAACACTGAAGCTTTCTTT,CASSAQGGNTEAFF,TRBD1,-,TRBV6-5,TRBJ1-1
TGTGCCAGCAGTGATAGCCTTGGGGGAGGGACCCAGTACTTC,CASSDSLGGGTQYF,-,once,TRBV2,TRBJ2-5
TGTGCCAGCAGCTTAGACAGGGTAGGTGAGCAGTTCTTC,CASSLDRVGEQFF,-,once,TRBV11-2,TRBJ2-1
TGCGCCAGCAGTGCGGTTGATTCTAATGAAAAACTGTTTTTT,CASSAVDSNEKLFF,-,-,TRBV5-1,TRBJ1-4
TGTGCCAGCAGTTTAGTAACAGAAGAGACCCAGTACTTC,CASSLVTEETQYF,-,-,TRBV12-3/TRBV12-4,TRBJ2-5
TGTGCCAGTAGTACCGGGACAGTAGAAAAACTGTTTTTT,CASSTGTVEKLFF,TRBD1,-,TRBV19,TRBJ1-4
TGTGCCAGCAGTTTTTTCTCTAGCGGCTCCTACAATGAGCAGTTCTTC,CASSFFSSGSYNEQFF,TRBD2,-,TRBV28,TRBJ2-1
TGTGCCAGCAGTTTGCAGGGGCAGAACACTGAAGCTTTCTTT,CASSLQGQNTEAFF,-,-,TRBV28,TRBJ1-1
TGTGCCAGCAGCTACACTACGCCTGGCACCGGGGAGCTGTTTTTT,CASSYTTPGTGELFF,-,-,TRBV7-3,TRBJ2-2
TGTGCCAACTACTTTGATCGGGGGTGGGACACTGAAGCTTTCTTT,CANYFDRGWDTEAFF,-,-,TRBV27,TRBJ1-1
TGCGCCAGCAGCCAACCCGGGACAGGGGGAGGCTACACCTTC,CASSQPGTGGGYTF,TRBD1,many,TRBV4-1,TRBJ1-2
TGTGCCAGCAGCGTGCAGGGTTCTGGAAACACCATATATTTT,CASSVQGSGNTIYF,-,-,TRBV9,TRBJ1-3
TGTGCCAGCTCACCGCGGACAGGAGATAACACTGAAGCTTTCTTT,CASSPRTGDNTEAFF,TRBD1,-,TRBV18,TRBJ1-1
TGTGCCAGTAGTCTTGGGACTAGCGGGGGGGCAAGCACAGATACGCAGTATTTT,CASSLGTSGGASTDTQYF,TRBD2,-,TRBV19,TRBJ2-3
TGTGCCAGCAGTCCCCGGAAGCGGGAAACCGGGGAGCTGTTTTTT,CASSPRKRETGELFF,TRBD2,-,TRBV7-9,TRBJ2-2
TGTGCCTGGAGATCAGGCCTCGGGACAGGGGGGTCCGGGGAGCTGTTTTTT,CAWRSGLGTGGSGELFF,TRBD1,once,TRBV30,TRBJ2-2
TGTGCCAGCAGCAACACCGGGACAGGGTTCCACAATGAGCAGTTCTTC,CASSNTGTGFHNEQFF,TRBD1,-,TRBV7-9,TRBJ2-1